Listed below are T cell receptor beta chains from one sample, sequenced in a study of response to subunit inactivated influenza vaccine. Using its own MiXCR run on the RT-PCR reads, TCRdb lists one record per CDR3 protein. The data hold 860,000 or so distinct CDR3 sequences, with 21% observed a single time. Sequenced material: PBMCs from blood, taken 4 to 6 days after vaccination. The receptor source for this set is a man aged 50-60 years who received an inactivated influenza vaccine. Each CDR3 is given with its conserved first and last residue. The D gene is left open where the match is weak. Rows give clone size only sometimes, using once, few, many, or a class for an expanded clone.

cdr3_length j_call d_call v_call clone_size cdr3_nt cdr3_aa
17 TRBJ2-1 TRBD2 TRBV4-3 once TGCGCCAGCAGCCAAGGAATCCTAGCGGAATTCTACAATGAGCAGTTCTTC CASSQGILAEFYNEQFF
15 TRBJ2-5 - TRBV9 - TGTGCCAGCAGCGTAGACGGGAGCCCTGGTGGGACCCAGTACTTC CASSVDGSPGGTQYF
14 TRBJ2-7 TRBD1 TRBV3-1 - TGTGCCAGCAGCCAATCGGGACAGGGGAACGAGCAGTACTTC CASSQSGQGNEQYF
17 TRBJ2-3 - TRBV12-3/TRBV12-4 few TGTGCCAGCAGCCCCGGGGGGCTGCTTGTGGGCACAGATACGCAGTATTTT CASSPGGLLVGTDTQYF
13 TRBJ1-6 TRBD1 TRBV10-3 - TGTGCCATCAGGGGACAGGGCACTTCACCCCTCCACTTT CAIRGQGTSPLHF
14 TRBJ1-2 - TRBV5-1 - TGCGCCAGCAGCCTTGAAGGGTTTCAATATGGCTACACCTTC CASSLEGFQYGYTF
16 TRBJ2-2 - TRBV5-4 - TGTGCCAGCAGCTTGGCCAAGGGGCCCGGCACCGGGGAGCTGTTTTTT CASSLAKGPGTGELFF
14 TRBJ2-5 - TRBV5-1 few TGCGCCAGCAGCTGGCGGGGGCGGACAGAGACCCAGTACTTC CASSWRGRTETQYF
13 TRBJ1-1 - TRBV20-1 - TGCAGTGCTAGAATGACGCCCGGGGCTGAAGCTTTCTTT CSARMTPGAEAFF
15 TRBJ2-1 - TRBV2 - TGTGCCAGCAGCGTAACAGGGCAGCTAAACAATGAGCAGTTCTTC CASSVTGQLNNEQFF
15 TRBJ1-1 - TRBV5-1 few TGCGCCAGCAGCTTGCAGGGTATGGTGAACACTGAAGCTTTCTTT CASSLQGMVNTEAFF
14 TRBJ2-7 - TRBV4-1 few TGCGCCAGCAGCCCAGCTAGGGGAGGCTACGAGCAGTACTTC CASSPARGGYEQYF
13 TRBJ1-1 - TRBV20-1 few TGCAGTGCCACTAAGGGCGGGGGCACTGAAGCTTTCTTT CSATKGGGTEAFF
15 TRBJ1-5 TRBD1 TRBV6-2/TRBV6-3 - TGTGCCAGCAGTTACCGGGACAGGGGCAATCAGCCCCAGCATTTT CASSYRDRGNQPQHF
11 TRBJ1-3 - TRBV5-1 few TGCGCCAGCAGCCCCGGGGACACCATATATTTT CASSPGDTIYF
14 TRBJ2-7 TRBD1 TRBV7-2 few TGTGCCAGCAGCCTCATACAGGGGGCGAGTGAGCAGTACTTC CASSLIQGASEQYF
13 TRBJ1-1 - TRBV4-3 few TGCGCCAGCAGCCAAGACTACAGGACTGAAGCTTTCTTT CASSQDYRTEAFF
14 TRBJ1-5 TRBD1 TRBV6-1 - TGTGCCAGCAGACGAACAGGGGGAAGTCAGCCCCAGCATTTT CASRRTGGSQPQHF
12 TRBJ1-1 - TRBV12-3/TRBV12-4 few TGTGCCAGCAGGGGGTGGGGCACTGAAGCTTTCTTT CASRGWGTEAFF
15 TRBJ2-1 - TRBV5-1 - TGCGCCAGCAGCCTGACAAACAGGGTCTACAATGAGCAGTTCTTC CASSLTNRVYNEQFF
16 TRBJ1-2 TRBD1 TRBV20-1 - TGCAGTGCTCCCCTGGGAAAGGGGGCAGGAGGATATGGCTACACCTTC CSAPLGKGAGGYGYTF
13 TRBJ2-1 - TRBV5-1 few TGCGCCAGCAGCTTCCAGGGTCAAAATGAGCAGTTCTTC CASSFQGQNEQFF
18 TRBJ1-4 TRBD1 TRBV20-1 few TGCAGTGCTTCGGGAGGGGGGACGGGACAGGGATGGGGTGAAAAACTGTTTTTT CSASGGGTGQGWGEKLFF
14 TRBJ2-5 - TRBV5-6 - TGTGCCAGCAGCGAGGGACCCCTTCGGGAGACCCAGTACTTC CASSEGPLRETQYF
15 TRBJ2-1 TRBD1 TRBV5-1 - TGCGCCAGCAGGACCGGGACAGGGAATTCCAATGAGCAGTTCTTC CASRTGTGNSNEQFF
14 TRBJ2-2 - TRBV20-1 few TGCAGTGCTATAACCACCCTGAACACCGGGGAGCTGTTTTTT CSAITTLNTGELFF
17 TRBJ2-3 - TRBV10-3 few TGTGCCATCAGTGAGTTGAGTAGCGGAGGGGGGTCAGATACGCAGTATTTT CAISELSSGGGSDTQYF
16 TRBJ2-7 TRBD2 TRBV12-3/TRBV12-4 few TGTGCCAGCAGTTTATTTCTAGGGGAGGGCATCTACGAGCAGTACTTC CASSLFLGEGIYEQYF
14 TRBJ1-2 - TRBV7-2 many TGTGCCAGCAGCTTAACGGCCTCGGACTATGGCTACACCTTC CASSLTASDYGYTF
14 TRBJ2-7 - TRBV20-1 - TGCAGTGCCGAGAGGCCGGATCGCTCCTACGAGCAGTACTTC CSAERPDRSYEQYF